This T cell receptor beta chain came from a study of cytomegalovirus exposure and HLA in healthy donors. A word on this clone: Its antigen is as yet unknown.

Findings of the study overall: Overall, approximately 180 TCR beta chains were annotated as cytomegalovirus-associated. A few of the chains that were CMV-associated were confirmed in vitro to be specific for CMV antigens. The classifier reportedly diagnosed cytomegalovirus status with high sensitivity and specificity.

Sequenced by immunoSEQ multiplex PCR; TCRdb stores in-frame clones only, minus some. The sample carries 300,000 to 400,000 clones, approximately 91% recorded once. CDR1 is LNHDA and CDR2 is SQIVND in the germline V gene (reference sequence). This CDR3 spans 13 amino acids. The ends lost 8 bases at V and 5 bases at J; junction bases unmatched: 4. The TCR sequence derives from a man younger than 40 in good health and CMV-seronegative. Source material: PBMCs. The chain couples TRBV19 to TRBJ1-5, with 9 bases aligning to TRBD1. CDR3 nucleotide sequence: TGTGCCAGTGCGGACAGGGGCCATCAGCCCCAGCATTTT. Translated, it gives CASADRGHQPQHF.